What follows describes a single T cell receptor beta chain. No cognate antigen has been identified for it. Qualities for individual bases were not recorded, and no much larger clone is one base off. After around 10 days of culture, CD4+ T cells were isolated with the EasySep CD4+ T cell isolation kit. PCR-confirmed SARS-CoV-2 infection had occurred in convalescent patients between March and December 2020, before the Alpha, Beta and Delta variants emerged in the United States. Participants received two doses of either the BNT162b2 or the mRNA-1273 mRNA SARS-CoV-2 vaccine. On days 3 and 7, half of the culture medium was replaced with fresh IL-2-containing medium. Unless noted otherwise, every peptide stimulation condition was grown in triplicate wells. Using Ficoll-Paque Plus gradient centrifugation, PBMC were separated from whole blood and then either used fresh or cryopreserved at -140C. The QIAamp micro DNA kit was used to extract genomic DNA from the cultured CD4+ T cells.

These data originate in a study of vaccination effects on CD4 cells after COVID-19 (dated by TCRdb to 2021 to 2024). As for the study more broadly: To identify antigen-specific CD4+ T cell clonotypes by their expansion, the ViraFEST assay first stimulated PBMC with viral peptide pools and then applied TCR sequencing. SARS-CoV-2 spike-specific CD4+ TCR repertoires were compared before and after mRNA vaccination in COVID-19 convalescent patients and in infection-naive vaccine recipients. After vaccination, three convalescent patients were sampled both early (day +14) and late (day +241, +227, +161 respectively). Across the study, the median time from the second dose to post-vaccine sampling was 72 days (range 14 to 241). Cultures from other donors in the study were sequenced with the Oncomine TCR Beta short-read assay on an Illumina iSeq 100. Each well held under 2.5 million PBMC cultured in IMDM containing roughly 5% human AB serum, 9.5 to 10 IU/ml IL-2 and gentamicin, along with about 9.5 ug/ml peptides. A total of ten to eleven COVID-19 convalescent patients and a handful of SARS-CoV-2-naive healthy vaccine recipients were included in the full study.

To prepare the library, the immunoSEQ multiplex PCR assay was applied. TCR beta CDR3 sequencing was performed on DNA from the cultured, isolated CD4+ T cells. As for the original processing: The analysis removed non-productive TCR sequences, trimmed reads to the CDR3 region, and retained only CDR3s that were 7 or more amino acids long. Antigen-specific clonotypes were identified with the MANAFEST web app by comparing expansion in peptide wells against reference cultures. Positive clones required FDR<0.05 expansion versus reference and all other wells, odds ratio above 5, and frequency above 0.1% in two replicate wells. A clonotype was called cross-reactive if it was significantly expanded both in SARS-CoV-2 spike wells and in at least one common cold coronavirus spike condition. Using the stringdist R package, CDR3 similarity was measured by Levenshtein distance, and unrooted trees were constructed with ape in R 3.6.1. TCRdb mirrors the immuneACCESS table, restricted to in-frame sequences. Some clones are absent from its copies; in checked studies, under half trace to an unresolved V gene, and the reason for the others is unknown. V and J calls and clone size are those listed in that table; D and trimming were worked out from the DNA. Within this sample are over 35,000 clones, with around 80% of them counted one time only. Of the sample, around 3.5% is held by the ten largest clones.

Overall study results and their limits: Among convalescent patients, the spike-reactive repertoire after vaccination was made up mainly of new vaccine-induced clones that were largely distinct from the clones induced by infection. Both infection-induced and vaccine-induced clones contracted markedly at late post-vaccination timepoints, which is consistent with waning T cell responses. Limitations of the study were the small number of convalescent patients and the absence of early post-infection timepoints.

In the germline V gene (reference sequence), CDR1 corresponds to SEHNR and CDR2 to FQNEAQ. Between the V and J ends, shortened by 2 bases and 1 base respectively, the junction contains 10 bases. Inclusive of the bounding cysteine and phenylalanine, the CDR3 is 15 residues long. Only CDR3 DNA remains: 45 bases, in frame from the first base. Sequenced material: CD4+ T cells from PBMCs cultured without peptide, taken after COVID-19 vaccination. This receptor was taken from a human donor who had a prior SARS-CoV-2 infection. The chain joins TRBV7-9 to TRBJ2-3; the D gene is perhaps TRBD2, from 5 matching bases. The nucleotide sequence reads TGTGCCAGCAGCTTACACGTCGGGGGCACAGATACGCAGTATTTT. Translation gives CASSLHVGGTDTQYF.